This entry lists 21 T cell receptor beta chains sequenced from one sample in a study of T cell repertoires in cytomegalovirus infection. MiXCR, run by TCRdb on the reads, gives a single entry per CDR3 protein. The sample contains about 230,000 distinct CDR3 sequences, 22% of which appear only once. Sample: CD8+ T cells from PBMCs. These receptors were taken from a human donor in good health (CMV status not recorded). Some clones in this sample may be carry-over from other donors' samples.

This clonotype was detected ten times or more. The V gene is TRBV25-1, the J gene TRBJ1-4; 9 bases agree with TRBD1. This CDR3 has 17 residues. Trimming cost V 3 bases and J 8 bases; bases outside gene matches: 13. The V gene's germline CDR1 is MGHDK and CDR2 SYGVNS. This CDR3 reads CASSDPFSTGGVEKLFF. The DNA of the CDR3 is TGTGCCAGCAGTGATCCCTTCTCTACAGGGGGCGTGGAAAAACTGTTTTTT.

Many counts were recorded for this clonotype. This chain connects TRBV7-2 to TRBJ2-5; D ambiguous. The germline CDR1 and CDR2 sequences are SGHTA and FQGNSA. The ends were cut back, 3 bases at V and 5 bases at J, with 13 bases in the middle. The CDR3 sequence is 14 residues long. The CDR3 DNA reads as TGTGCCAGCAGCTTTATAGGTAGCTACGAGACCCAGTACTTC. Protein: CASSFIGSYETQYF.

This clonotype appeared a few times. The chain recombines TRBV7-2 with TRBJ1-1, with 7 positions matching TRBD1. Trimming removed 2 bases from V and 4 bases from J; junction bases left unmatched: 4. Per the germline V gene, CDR1 is SGHTA and CDR2 is FQGNSA. The CDR3 covers 14 residues. CDR3 protein: CASSLTTGFTEAFF. The DNA for the CDR3 is TGTGCCAGCAGCTTAACGACAGGGTTCACTGAAGCTTTCTTT.

This clonotype was counted ten times or more. The V gene is TRBV7-8, the J gene TRBJ2-1; D is possibly TRBD2 (5 bases). Germline CDR1 and CDR2: SGHVS and FQNEAQ. The V gene lost 5 bases and the J gene lost 8 bases, with 22 bases spanning the gap. The CDR3 contains 16 residues. The CDR3 sequence: CASSADLSGGWDEQFF. Here the CDR3 DNA reads TGTGCCAGCAGCGCTGACCTCAGCGGCGGATGGGATGAGCAGTTCTTC.

The V call is TRBV5-5, the J call TRBJ1-2, with TRBD1 identical over 9 bases. This CDR3 contains 17 residues. V lost 3 bases to trimming and J lost 8 bases; unmatched junction nucleotides: 17. Germline CDR1 reads SGHKS; CDR2 reads YYEKEE (reference sequence). In DNA, the CDR3 is TGTGCCAGCAGCTCCCATGGGGAGGGGACAGGGATTAACGGCTACACCTTC. Translating it yields CASSSHGEGTGINGYTF.

This chain joins TRBV20-1 and TRBJ1-1; 7 nucleotides match TRBD1. Germline CDR1 DFQATT, CDR2 SNEGSKA (reference sequence). This CDR3 is 14 amino acids long. Trimming removed 5 bases from V and 1 base from J; junction bases left unmatched: 7. Written as DNA, the CDR3 is TGCAGTGCTTTAGGCTGGACAGGGAACACTGAAGCTTTCTTT. It translates to CSALGWTGNTEAFF.

This chain links TRBV7-9 with TRBJ2-2; 8 nucleotides align to TRBD1. Germline V gene sequence: CDR1 SEHNR, CDR2 FQNEAQ (reference sequence). J lost 1 base, V lost 5 bases, and 6 bases had no gene match. This CDR3 has 16 amino acids. CDR3 sequence (DNA): TGTGCCAGCAGCCCTTGGGACAGGCTGAACACCGGGGAGCTGTTTTTT. This sequence encodes CASSPWDRLNTGELFF.

The chain uses TRBV4-1 and TRBJ2-5; no reliable D call. The CDR3 runs to 14 residues. The germline V gene has CDR1 MGHRA and CDR2 YSYEKL. V was clipped by 4 bases and J by 5 bases, with 14 bases between them. This chain's CDR3 is CASSPSNGWETQYF. The CDR3 DNA is TGCGCCAGCAGCCCCTCCAATGGGTGGGAGACCCAGTACTTC.

This clonotype has just a few counts. The CDR3 nucleotides read TGTGCCAGCAGCGTAGAGGCTAGCGGGGTAGATGAGCAGTTCTTC. It specifies CASSVEASGVDEQFF. The chain recombines TRBV9 with TRBJ2-1, with 9 bases lining up with TRBD2. Looked up from germline, CDR1 is SGDLS and CDR2 is YYNGEE. V shed 0 bases and J 8 bases; nucleotides not matched to a gene: 6. The CDR3 totals 15 residues.

This clonotype showed up just a few times. The V gene is TRBV28, the J gene TRBJ2-7, with D unclear. This CDR3 is 15 amino acids long. V dropped 3 bases and J dropped 2 bases, with 14 bases sitting between them. Germline lookup yields CDR1 MDHEN and CDR2 SYDVKM. CDR3 nucleotides: TGTGCCAGCAGTTTCAGACTTGGGGAAACCTACGAGCAGTACTTC. As protein: CASSFRLGETYEQYF.

This chain joins TRBV28 and TRBJ2-3; a weak D match, TRBD2 (5 bases). In germline, CDR1 is MDHEN, CDR2 SYDVKM. The CDR3 consists of 17 residues. The germline V and J ends were trimmed by 6 bases and 3 bases, with 22 bases remaining between them. CDR3 region: CASSSLSLAEVTDTQYF. The CDR3 DNA reads as TGTGCCAGCAGCTCTCTAAGCCTGGCGGAGGTGACAGATACGCAGTATTTT.

This chain links TRBV29-1 with TRBJ2-5; 8 bases align to TRBD1. Looked up from germline, CDR1 is SQVTM and CDR2 is ANQGSEA. With 3 bases clipped from V and 3 bases from J, the junction kept 12 bases outside the gene matches. This CDR3 has 16 residues. The CDR3 coding sequence is TGCAGCGTTGATGATGTACAGGGGGAGGAAGAAGAGACCCAGTACTTC. It encodes CSVDDVQGEEEETQYF.

The rearrangement links TRBV2 to TRBJ1-2; no firm D call. CDR1 is SNHLY and CDR2 is FYNNEI in the germline V gene. V dropped 1 base and J dropped 0 bases, with 6 bases sitting between them. The CDR3 loop spans 14 amino acids. The CDR3 spells CASSEVRANYGYTF. CDR3 nucleotide sequence: TGTGCCAGCAGTGAAGTGCGGGCTAACTATGGCTACACCTTC.

This clonotype was recorded at least ten times. This rearrangement joins TRBV12-3 or TRBV12-4 to TRBJ2-1; 8 bases are shared with TRBD1. CDR3 length equals 14 residues. The V and J ends lost 8 bases and 4 bases, in that order; junction bases with no gene match: 7. The CDR3 sequence is CASEPGQDYNEQFF. Written as DNA, the CDR3 is TGTGCCAGCGAGCCGGGACAGGATTACAATGAGCAGTTCTTC.

CDR3 residues: CASSLEVWDNEQFF. In DNA, the CDR3 is TGTGCCAGCAGCTTAGAGGTTTGGGACAATGAGCAGTTCTTC. V is TRBV7-9 and J is TRBJ2-1; no firm D call. The V end was cut by 1 base, the J end by 5 bases, with 9 bases between. The CDR3 spans 14 residues. Germline V gives CDR1 SEHNR, CDR2 FQNEAQ (reference sequence). Drawing the rest from reference TRBV7-9 and TRBJ2-1, the complete variable domain is DTGVSQNPRHKITKRGQNVTFRCDPISEHNRLYWYRQTLGQGPEFLTYFQNEAQLEKSRLLSDRFSAERPKGSFSTLEIQRTEQGDSAMYLCASSLEVWDNEQFFGPGTRLTVL.

Details on this clonotype: Since a much larger clone is just one base distant, this may be a read error. V is TRBV28 and J is TRBJ2-7; D gene uncertain. The germline V gene has CDR1 MDHEN and CDR2 SYDVKM. V was clipped by 5 bases and J by 2 bases, with 16 bases between them. The CDR3 is 15 residues long. This chain's CDR3 is CASSDPLMSTYEQYF. CDR3 DNA: TGTGCCAGCAGTGACCCCCTGATGAGCACCTACGAGCAGTACTTC.

V and J are TRBV25-1 and TRBJ2-1, with 7 bases fitting TRBD2. The CDR3 runs to 13 residues. The trim removed 4 bases at V and 11 bases at J, leaving 8 bases unmatched. CDR1 is MGHDK and CDR2 is SYGVNS in the germline V gene. The CDR3 DNA reads TGTGCCAGCAGTGCGGGGAGGGGAAATAAGCAGTTCTTC. Protein sequence: CASSAGRGNKQFF.

The chain combines TRBV10-3 with TRBJ1-2; TRBD1 might be the D (6 bases). Germline CDR1 is ENHRY and CDR2 is SYGVKD. Trimming removed 3 bases at V and 5 bases at J, with 13 bases between. CDR3 length: 14 amino acids. The CDR3 nucleotides read TGTGCCATCAGTGATGGGGGGGGCCTTTATGGCTACACCTTC. Its protein product is CAISDGGGLYGYTF.

The chain employs TRBV20-1 and TRBJ1-3; D ambiguous. V dropped 1 base and J dropped 0 bases, with 10 bases sitting between them. Germline V CDR1 and CDR2: DFQATT, SNEGSKA (reference sequence). The CDR3 contains 15 residues. The CDR3: CSARGLTSSGNTIYF. CDR3 nucleotide sequence: TGCAGTGCTAGAGGACTGACAAGCTCTGGAAACACCATATATTTT.

The table lists this clonotype with a few counts. This chain joins TRBV28 and TRBJ2-7, with TRBD2 matching 7 bases. Germline-derived CDR1 and CDR2 are MDHEN and SYDVKM. This CDR3 spans 15 amino acids. The V gene end was trimmed by 6 bases and the J gene end by 0 bases; junction bases not matched to a gene: 8. The CDR3 nucleotides are TGTGCCAGCAGGCAACGGCGGGGGATCTCCTACGAGCAGTACTTC. This gives the protein CASRQRRGISYEQYF.

This clonotype appeared many times. The chain recombines TRBV7-2 with TRBJ2-1; 8 positions agree with TRBD2. The germline V gene has CDR1 SGHTA and CDR2 FQGNSA. V shed 1 base, J shed 7 bases, and the junction held 6 bases outside the gene matches. CDR3 length: 15 residues. Written as DNA, the CDR3 is TGTGCCAGCAGCTTAGTAGCGGGGATCCAGAATGAGCAGTTCTTC. This translates into CASSLVAGIQNEQFF.